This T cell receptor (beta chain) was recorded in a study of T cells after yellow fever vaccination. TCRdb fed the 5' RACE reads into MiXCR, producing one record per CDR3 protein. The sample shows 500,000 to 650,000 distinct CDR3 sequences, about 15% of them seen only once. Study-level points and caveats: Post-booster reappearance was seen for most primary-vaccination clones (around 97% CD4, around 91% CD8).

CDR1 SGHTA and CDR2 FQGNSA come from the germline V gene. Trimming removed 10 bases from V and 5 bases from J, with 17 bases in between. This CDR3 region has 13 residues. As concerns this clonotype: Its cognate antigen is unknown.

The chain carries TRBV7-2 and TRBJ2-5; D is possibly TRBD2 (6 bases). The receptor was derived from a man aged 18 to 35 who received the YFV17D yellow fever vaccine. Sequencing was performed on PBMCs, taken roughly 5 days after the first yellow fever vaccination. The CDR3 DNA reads TGTGCCACCGCCGGCCCAGGAGGGGAGACCCAGTACTTC. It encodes CATAGPGGETQYF.